The 27 T cell receptor beta chains listed next were all sequenced from one sample in a study of shared clonotypes between healthy human individuals. Method: immunoSEQ multiplex PCR; TCRdb's copy keeps in-frame clones and lacks some. The table includes fewer than 600,000 clones, 70% to 80% detected once. The sample consisted of PBMCs. The receptors here all came from a woman in her thirties or forties in good health. Some clones in this sample may be carry-over from other donors' samples.

Worth noting for this clone: This likely stems from a read error, as it lies one base from a far larger clone. Additional DNA sequences in this sample encode the identical CDR3. J is TRBJ2-3 and V is TRBV29-1, with D possibly matching TRBD2 (5 bases). Germline V gene lookup returns CDR1 SQVTM and CDR2 ANQGSEA. The CDR3 consists of 16 residues. The ends were cut back, 3 bases at V and 0 bases at J, with 16 bases in the middle. This CDR3 reads CSVDPGWTGSTDTQYF. In nucleotides, the CDR3 is TGCAGCGTTGACCCTGGTTGGACGGGAAGCACAGATACGCAGTATTTT.

The rearrangement links TRBV21-1 to TRBJ2-7; whether TRBD2, the table's D call, matches the DNA was not checked. TRBV21-1 represents a pseudogene. The CDR3 loop spans 15 amino acids. The CDR3 is CASSKAYGIHYEQYF. The DNA of the CDR3 is TGTGCCAGCAGCAAAGCCTACGGGATCCACTACGAGCAGTACTTC.

This clone was detected only a few times. The chain is built from TRBV19 and TRBJ1-5; D gene unclear. This CDR3 is built from 15 residues. V lost 3 bases to trimming and J lost 2 bases, with 11 bases between them. CDR1 is LNHDA and CDR2 is SQIVND in the germline V gene (reference sequence). Written as DNA, the CDR3 is TGTGCCAGTAGTATTAGGACCCCTGGCAATCAGCCCCAGCATTTT. Its protein product is CASSIRTPGNQPQHF.

The chain combines TRBV28 with TRBJ1-5; D remains ambiguous. Trimming removed 5 bases from V and 4 bases from J, with 12 bases in between. CDR1 is MDHEN and CDR2 is SYDVKM in the germline V gene. The CDR3 extends over 14 amino acids. The CDR3 coding sequence is TGTGCCAGCAGTCCGCCTGGGGATAATCAGCCCCAGCATTTT. It yields the protein CASSPPGDNQPQHF.

As concerns this clone: This likely traces to a read error, being one base from a far larger clone. The CDR3 here is CASSLSGSSYNEQFF. DNA of the CDR3: TGTGCCAGCAGCCTTAGCGGGAGCTCCTACAATGAGCAGTTCTTC. The rearrangement joins TRBV27 to TRBJ2-1; 9 bases line up with TRBD2. The CDR3 is made up of 15 amino acids. V was clipped by 6 bases and J by 0 bases; unmatched bases: 3. Germline assignment: CDR1 MNHEY and CDR2 SMNVEV (reference sequence).

With regard to this clone: One base separates it from a far larger clone, so it is likely a read error. The identical CDR3 is also encoded by other nucleotide sequences in the sample. This chain joins TRBV14 and TRBJ2-7; tentative D call: TRBD2 (6 bases). V was pared by 5 bases and J by 0 bases, with 14 bases between. The CDR3 extends over 15 amino acids. Germline V CDR1 and CDR2: SGHDN, FVKESK. Here the CDR3 reads CASSVGTGVSYEQYF. CDR3 DNA: TGTGCCAGCAGCGTCGGGACGGGGGTCTCCTACGAGCAGTACTTC.

The chain combines TRBV14 with TRBJ1-2; TRBD1 aligns across 8 bases. From germline, CDR1 is SGHDN and CDR2 FVKESK. This CDR3 is 15 amino acids long. V shed 3 bases, J shed 4 bases, and the junction held 7 bases outside the gene matches. The CDR3: CASSHHRTGSYGYTF. The CDR3 DNA sequence: TGTGCCAGCAGCCACCACAGGACAGGGTCCTATGGCTACACCTTC.

The V call is TRBV5-4, the J call TRBJ2-3, with 9 bases fitting TRBD2. The CDR3 has 16 amino acids. V trimming: 0 bases; J trimming: 2 bases; junction bases outside the gene matches: 4. Germline lookup yields CDR1 SGHNT and CDR2 YYREEE (reference sequence). CDR3 DNA: TGTGCCAGCAGCTTGGCGTCTAGCGGGACCACAGATACGCAGTATTTT. Protein product: CASSLASSGTTDTQYF. Combining the CDR3 with reference TRBV5-4 and TRBJ2-3 gives the whole variable domain ETGVTQSPTHLIKTRGQQVTLRCSSQSGHNTVSWYQQALGQGPQFIFQYYREEENGRGNFPPRFSGLQFPNYSSELNVNALELDDSALYLCASSLASSGTTDTQYFGPGTRLTVL.

Comment on this clone: A much larger clone differs from this one at a single base, so this may be a read error. The genes are TRBV5-1 and TRBJ2-3, with TRBD2 matching 7 bases. CDR1 and CDR2 from the germline V gene are SGHRS and YFSETQ. The CDR3 runs to 14 residues. This CDR3 is CASGSGTTSDMQYF. The CDR3 region has the DNA TGCGCCAGCGGCTCCGGGACTACGTCCGATATGCAGTATTTT.

The chain has TRBV28 and TRBJ1-2, with D perhaps matching TRBD1 (5 bases). This CDR3 has 15 residues. Per germline, CDR1 MDHEN and CDR2 SYDVKM. Trimming removed 8 bases from V and 0 bases from J, with 16 bases in between. The CDR3 nucleotides are TGTGCCAGCTCCCTCCAAGGGGTAACTAACTATGGCTACACCTTC. Residues: CASSLQGVTNYGYTF.

Concerning this clone: With a far larger clone one base away, a read error is the likely cause. The rearrangement uses TRBV29-1 and TRBJ1-2; a possible D gene is TRBD1 (5 bases). The CDR3 has 15 residues. Looked up from germline, CDR1 is SQVTM and CDR2 is ANQGSEA. The CDR3 region has the DNA TGCAGCGTTAATGAGGACGGCGGGGGTAACTATGCCTACACCTTC. It is translated as CSVNEDGGGNYAYTF.

The gene calls are TRBV6-6 and TRBJ2-1, with 15 bases lining up with TRBD2. Trimming removed 0 bases from V and 9 bases from J; junction bases left unmatched: 3. The germline V gene encodes CDR1 MNHNY and CDR2 SVGAGI (reference sequence). The CDR3 has 16 amino acids. Written as DNA, the CDR3 is TGTGCCAGCAGTTACTCCGGGACTAGCGGGAGGTCTGAGCAGTTCTTC. It translates to CASSYSGTSGRSEQFF.

The J gene is TRBJ2-5, the V gene TRBV10-3; D is uncertain. V gave up 4 bases and J gave up 1 base, with 16 bases separating them. The V gene's germline CDR1 is ENHRY and CDR2 SYGVKD. The CDR3 extends over 16 amino acids. The DNA for the CDR3 is TGTGCCATCAGTGGGGTCCCAGGTGGCAGCCAAGAGACCCAGTACTTC. Translation: CAISGVPGGSQETQYF.

This clone has a handful of counts. It is likely a read error: a sequence one base away is far more abundant. V usage is TRBV30 and J usage is TRBJ1-4; D gene ambiguous. The CDR3 covers 12 residues. Looked up from germline, CDR1 is GTSNPN and CDR2 is SVGIG (reference sequence). Here the CDR3 reads CAWSPLREKPFF. The CDR3 DNA reads TGTGCCTGGAGTCCCCTGAGGGAAAAACCGTTTTTT.

In regard to this clone: With a much larger clone just one base away, this may be a read error. This same CDR3 is encoded by further DNA sequences in the sample. The rearrangement links TRBV30 to TRBJ2-6; maybe TRBD1 (5 bases). CDR3 size: 13 residues. Per germline, CDR1 GTSNPN and CDR2 SVGIG (reference sequence). The CDR3, as DNA: TGTGCTGGAAGGGGTGCTGGGGCCAACGTCCTGACTTTC. Translating gives CAGRGAGANVLTF.

A word on this clone: This may be a read error, as it is one base from a much larger clone. J is TRBJ2-7 and V is TRBV18; possibly TRBD1 or TRBD2 for D (5 bases each). Trimming stripped 4 bases from V and 5 bases from J, with 15 bases between. The CDR3 runs 14 residues. Germline V gene sequence: CDR1 KGHSH, CDR2 LQKENI. The CDR3 DNA is TGTGCCAGCTCACTGAACCGGGACCTCCACGAGCAGTACTTC. As protein: CASSLNRDLHEQYF.

Remarks on this clone: One base separates it from a far larger clone, so it is likely a read error. The V call is TRBV30, the J call TRBJ2-7, with 7 bases matching TRBD1. Trimming at V came to 6 bases and at J to 5 bases, leaving 16 bases not matched to a gene. The germline gives CDR1 GTSNPN, CDR2 SVGIG (reference sequence). The CDR3 is 15 amino acids. In DNA, the CDR3 is TGTGCCTGCGACAAACCTTACAGGGGTACCCACGAGCAGTACTTC. It is translated as CACDKPYRGTHEQYF.

The J gene is TRBJ2-2, the V gene TRBV11-2; perhaps D is TRBD1 or TRBD2 (5 bases each). The CDR3 contains 17 residues. Germline values: CDR1 SGHAT, CDR2 FQNNGV. With 0 bases removed from V and 4 bases from J, the gap between germline ends came to 15 bases. The CDR3 here is CASSLDRGRAGTGELFF. CDR3 sequence (DNA): TGTGCCAGCAGCTTAGATCGCGGCAGGGCGGGCACCGGGGAGCTGTTTTTT.

The gene calls are TRBV2 and TRBJ2-4; D is possibly TRBD1 (5 bases). Germline values: CDR1 SNHLY, CDR2 FYNNEI. V was trimmed by 8 bases and J by 9 bases, leaving 11 bases between them. This CDR3 is 11 amino acids long. CDR3 region: CASLTGAIQYF. CDR3 nucleotides: TGTGCCAGCTTAACTGGGGCCATTCAGTACTTC.

About this clone itself: One end of the junction does not line up with germline, which may come from a read error. This chain links TRBV5-1 with TRBJ2-6; D might be TRBD1 (8 bases). The CDR3 has 18 amino acids. Germline values: CDR1 SGHRS, CDR2 YFSETQ. CDR3 protein: CASSFRTGTNSGANVPTF. In nucleotides, the CDR3 is TGCGCCAGCAGCTTCCGGACAGGGACTAACTCTGGGGCCAACGTCCCGACTTTC.

A single count supports this clone. This chain connects TRBV18 to TRBJ1-2, with D possibly being TRBD1 (5 bases). CDR3 size: 14 residues. V lost 3 bases and J lost 3, with 11 bases in between. Germline V gene data show CDR1 as KGHSH and CDR2 as LQKENI. The CDR3 here is CASSPPGLYYGYTF. The CDR3 region has the DNA TGTGCCAGCTCACCGCCGGGACTCTACTATGGCTACACCTTC.

Notes on this clone: This likely traces to a read error, being one base from a far larger clone. The rearrangement joins TRBV30 to TRBJ1-5; no firm D call. This CDR3 has 13 amino acids. Germline CDR1 GTSNPN, CDR2 SVGIG (reference sequence). Trimming cost V 6 bases and J 4 bases, with 13 bases left between them. The CDR3 DNA reads as TGTGCCTGCAGTAAAGGAGGGAATCAGCCCCAGCATTTT. Translated, it gives CACSKGGNQPQHF.

V usage is TRBV9 and J usage is TRBJ1-2, with 8 bases that match TRBD1. V shed 0 bases and J 7 bases; nucleotides not matched to a gene: 11. The germline V gene encodes CDR1 SGDLS and CDR2 YYNGEE. The CDR3 is 16 amino acids. CDR3 region: CASSVALAGQGGGYTF. The CDR3 DNA sequence: TGTGCCAGCAGCGTAGCTCTTGCTGGACAGGGCGGTGGCTACACCTTC.

This clone was seen only a few times. A far more abundant clone sits one base away, making this likely a read error. The chain joins TRBV4-3 to TRBJ2-1; 8 positions agree with TRBD2. The CDR3 extends over 13 amino acids. Trimming removed 0 bases from V and 14 bases from J; junction bases left unmatched: 6. The germline V gene encodes CDR1 LGHNA and CDR2 YSLEER. CDR3: CASSQEPVTSEFF. Here the CDR3 DNA reads TGCGCCAGCAGCCAAGAGCCGGTGACTAGCGAGTTCTTC.

The rearrangement uses TRBV19 and TRBJ2-2; tentatively, D is TRBD1 (6 bases). Trimming stripped 9 bases from V and 0 bases from J, with 17 bases between. Germline-derived CDR1 and CDR2 are LNHDA and SQIVND (reference sequence). The CDR3 consists of 16 residues. CDR3 DNA sequence: TGTGCCAGCAGACGTTGGGGGACAACGAACACCGGGGAGCTGTTTTTT. Amino acid sequence: CASRRWGTTNTGELFF.

The genes are TRBV19 and TRBJ2-7, with no clear D. Germline V gene sequence: CDR1 LNHDA, CDR2 SQIVND (reference sequence). V lost 5 bases and J lost 2, with 10 bases in between. The CDR3 has 13 residues. CDR3 nucleotides: TGTGCCAGTAGTCCCGGGTCCACCTACGAGCAGTACTTC. The encoded protein is CASSPGSTYEQYF.

V and J are TRBV28 and TRBJ1-5; D perhaps matches TRBD1 (5 bases). This CDR3 region has 17 residues. Trimming stripped 7 bases from V and 2 bases from J, with 21 bases between. Per the germline V gene, CDR1 is MDHEN and CDR2 is SYDVKM. The CDR3 DNA sequence: TGTGCCAGCATTACCCAGGGCTGGGGAAAAGGCAATCAGCCCCAGCATTTT. It codes for CASITQGWGKGNQPQHF.